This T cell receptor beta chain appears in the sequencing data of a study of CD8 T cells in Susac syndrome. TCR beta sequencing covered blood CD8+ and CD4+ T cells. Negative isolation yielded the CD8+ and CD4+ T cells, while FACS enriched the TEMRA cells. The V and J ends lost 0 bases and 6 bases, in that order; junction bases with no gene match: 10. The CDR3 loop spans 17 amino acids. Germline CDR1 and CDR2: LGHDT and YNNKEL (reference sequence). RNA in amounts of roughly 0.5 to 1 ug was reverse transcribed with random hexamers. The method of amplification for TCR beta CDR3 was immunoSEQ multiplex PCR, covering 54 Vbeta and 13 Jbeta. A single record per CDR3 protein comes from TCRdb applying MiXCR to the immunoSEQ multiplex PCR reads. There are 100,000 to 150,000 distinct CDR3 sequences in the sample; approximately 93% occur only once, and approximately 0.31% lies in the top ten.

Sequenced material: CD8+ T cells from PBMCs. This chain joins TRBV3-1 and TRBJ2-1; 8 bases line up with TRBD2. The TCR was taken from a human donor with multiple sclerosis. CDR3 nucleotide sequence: TGTGCCAGCAGCCAAGATCGCGGGACTAGAGTTGGCAATGAGCAGTTCTTC. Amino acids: CASSQDRGTRVGNEQFF.